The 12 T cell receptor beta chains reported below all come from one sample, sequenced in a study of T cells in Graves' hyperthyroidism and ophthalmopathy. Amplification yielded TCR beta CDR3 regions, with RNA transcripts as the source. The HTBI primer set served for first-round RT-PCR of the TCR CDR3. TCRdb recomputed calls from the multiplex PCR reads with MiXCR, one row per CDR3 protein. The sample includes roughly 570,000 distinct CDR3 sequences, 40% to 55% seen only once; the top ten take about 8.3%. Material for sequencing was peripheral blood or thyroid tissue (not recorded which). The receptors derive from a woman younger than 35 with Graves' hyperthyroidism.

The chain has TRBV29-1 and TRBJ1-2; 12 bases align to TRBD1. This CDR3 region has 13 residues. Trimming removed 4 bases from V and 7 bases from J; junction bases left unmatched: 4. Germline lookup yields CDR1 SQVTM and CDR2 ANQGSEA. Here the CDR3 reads CSVGDRGLVGYTF. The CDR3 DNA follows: TGCAGCGTTGGGGACAGGGGGCTGGTTGGCTACACCTTC.

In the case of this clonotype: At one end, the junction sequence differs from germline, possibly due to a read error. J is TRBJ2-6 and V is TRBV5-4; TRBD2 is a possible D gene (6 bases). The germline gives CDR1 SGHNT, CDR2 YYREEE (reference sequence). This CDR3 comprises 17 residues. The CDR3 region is CASSTLGSYSGANVLTF. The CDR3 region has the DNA TGCGCCAGCAGCACCCTCGGGAGTTACTCTGGGGCCAACGTCCTGACTTTC.

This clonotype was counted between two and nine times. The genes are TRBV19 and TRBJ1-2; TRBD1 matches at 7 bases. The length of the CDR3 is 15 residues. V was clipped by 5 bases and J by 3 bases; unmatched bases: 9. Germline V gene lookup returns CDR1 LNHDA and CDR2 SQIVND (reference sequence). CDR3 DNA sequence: TGTGCCAGTAGTCCCACGTTACAGGGGTACTATGGCTACACCTTC. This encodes CASSPTLQGYYGYTF.

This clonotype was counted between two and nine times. CDR3 protein: CASGLATGIYSNQPQHF. In DNA, the CDR3 is TGTGCTAGTGGTTTGGCCACAGGGATTTATAGCAATCAGCCCCAGCATTTT. The V call is TRBV12-5, the J call TRBJ1-5; D perhaps matches TRBD1 (6 bases). This CDR3 contains 17 residues. Looked up from germline, CDR1 is LGHNT and CDR2 is FRNRAP. V shed 1 base and J shed 0 bases, with 13 bases lying between them.

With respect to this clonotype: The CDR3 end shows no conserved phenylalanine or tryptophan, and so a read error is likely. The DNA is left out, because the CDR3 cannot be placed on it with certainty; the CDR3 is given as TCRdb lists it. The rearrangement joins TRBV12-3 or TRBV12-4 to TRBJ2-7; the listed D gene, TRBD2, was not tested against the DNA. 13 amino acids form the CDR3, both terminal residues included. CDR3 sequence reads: CASSMLLAGGINT.

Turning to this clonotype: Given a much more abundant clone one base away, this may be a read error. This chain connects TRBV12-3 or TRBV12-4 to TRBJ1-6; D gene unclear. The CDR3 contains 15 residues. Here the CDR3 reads CAGSYNVGYNSPLHF. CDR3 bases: TGTGCCGGCAGTTATAATGTCGGCTATAATTCACCCCTCCACTTT.

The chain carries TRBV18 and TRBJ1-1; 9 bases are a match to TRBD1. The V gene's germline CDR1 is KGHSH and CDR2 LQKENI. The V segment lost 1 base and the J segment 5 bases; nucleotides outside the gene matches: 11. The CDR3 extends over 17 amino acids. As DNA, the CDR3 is TGTGCCAGCTCACCACAACCGGGACAGGGTCTAGGGACTGAAGCTTTCTTT. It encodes CASSPQPGQGLGTEAFF.

CDR3 nucleotide sequence: TGTGCCACCGTGGGGGAAAATGGACGGGAGGTTAACCGGTTCTACAATGAGCAGTTCTTC. It specifies CATVGENGREVNRFYNEQFF. The chain has TRBV10-3 and TRBJ2-1, with 7 bases fitting TRBD2. The CDR3 has 20 residues. The germline CDR1 and CDR2 sequences are ENHRY and SYGVKD. V dropped 10 bases and J dropped 3; count of bases not matched to a gene: 27.

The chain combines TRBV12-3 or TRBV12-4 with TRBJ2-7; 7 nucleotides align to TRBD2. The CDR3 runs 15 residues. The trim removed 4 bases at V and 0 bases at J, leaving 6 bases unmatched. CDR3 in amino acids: CASSSGLDYSYEQYF. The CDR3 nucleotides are TGTGCCAGCAGTTCCGGACTAGACTACTCCTACGAGCAGTACTTC.

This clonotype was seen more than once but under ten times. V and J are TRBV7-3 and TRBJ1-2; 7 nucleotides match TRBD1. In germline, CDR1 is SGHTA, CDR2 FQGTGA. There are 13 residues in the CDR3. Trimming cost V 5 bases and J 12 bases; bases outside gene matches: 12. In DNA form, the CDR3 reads TGTGCCAGCAGCCGGGACAGTAGCTCTGGAAACACCTTC. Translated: CASSRDSSSGNTF.

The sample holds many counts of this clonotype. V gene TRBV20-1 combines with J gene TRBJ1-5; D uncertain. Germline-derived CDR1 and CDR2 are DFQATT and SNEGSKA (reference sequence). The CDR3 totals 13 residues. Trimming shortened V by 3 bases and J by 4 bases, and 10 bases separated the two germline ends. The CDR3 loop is CSASRGDNQPQHF. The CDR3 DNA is TGCAGTGCTAGTCGTGGAGATAATCAGCCCCAGCATTTT.

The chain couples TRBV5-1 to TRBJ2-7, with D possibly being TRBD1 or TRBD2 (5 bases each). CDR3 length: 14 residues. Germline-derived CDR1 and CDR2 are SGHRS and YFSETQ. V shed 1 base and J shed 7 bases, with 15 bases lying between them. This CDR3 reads CASSLTGGFDEQYF. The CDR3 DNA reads TGCGCCAGCAGCTTGACTGGGGGATTCGATGAGCAGTACTTC.